This record concerns one T cell receptor beta chain sequence. Its antigen is currently not known. This sample stems from a study of cytomegalovirus exposure and HLA in healthy donors (dated by TCRdb to about 2017). For the wider study: In an earlier analysis of around 540 of the donors, under 300 Gb of sequence data and 90 million to 120 million unique TCR beta sequences from about 180 million T cells were reported. About 310 gigabases of sequencing data and approximately 85 million unique TCR sequences were included in an early release covering several hundred HLA-typed donors. Of the 300 to 450 genotyped donors, around 81% fell in the genetic ancestry cluster associated with self-reported Caucasian donors. The study was designed to test whether signatures of past pathogen exposure could be identified by cataloging public T cell receptors. The T cell repertoires of 670 or so subjects were profiled by immunosequencing and related to cytomegalovirus serostatus. Along with the roughly 700-subject first cohort, a separate validation cohort of over a hundred different subjects was used. High-throughput TCR immunosequencing, statistical association of individual TCRs with disease status, and machine learning were combined to predict cytomegalovirus infection status. To study patterns of TCR occurrence, a later analysis re-analyzed previously published TCR beta repertoires from hundreds of donors and added high-resolution HLA genotyping. The later analysis used no new phenotypic data to find candidate immune exposures, relying instead on TCR beta sequences and their occurrence across donors. To decide whether each TCR beta V gene segment behaved as functional or pseudogenic, an earlier analysis of some 600 of the donors relied on high-throughput TCR beta sequencing. Donor age, sex, ethnicity and CMV serostatus were compiled alongside the repertoire data. A later genetic analysis used genome-wide SNP genotypes for about 65% of the 666 donors, treating that subset as a discovery cohort. All discovery cohort repertoires had been generated on a single sequencing platform. HLA typing included class I and class II loci at four-digit resolution. The number of donors typed differed by locus, with roughly 629-640 for A, B, C, DRB1 and DQB1, 522 for DQA1, nearly 610 for DPA1, and over 400 for DPB1. Four to six DR-DQ haplotypes were handled as single units for association and clustering, since linkage in the cohort was strong. Among 300 to 450 genotyped donors of the cohort, an average of around 240,000 unique TCR beta nucleotide sequences were sequenced per donor, around 20% of them non-productive.

In total, about 650 healthy bone marrow donors made up the cohort. Cohort members were all nominally healthy when sampled, although unrecorded immune exposures were likely present. The donor tested CMV seronegative, placing the donor among the 350 or so seronegative members of the cohort. A peripheral blood sample was provided by each donor, and peripheral blood mononuclear cells were used for TCR beta sequencing. Genomic DNA was extracted from the blood cell samples with the Qiagen DNeasy Blood Extraction Kit. Library prep was done by the immunoSEQ multiplex PCR assay. For the multiplex PCR, a mixture combining 60 forward primers for TCR Vbeta segments and 13 reverse primers for TCR Jbeta segments was used. A multiplex PCR assay on genomic DNA amplified the CDR3 region of rearranged TCR beta genes. The Illumina HiSeq System was used to sequence the amplified TCR beta libraries as 87-base-pair reads. Per the original workflow: In a later analysis, 70 million to 95 million unique TCR beta chains were counted across the roughly 700 repertoires, and approximately 11 million of these chains were shared by at least two donors. Raw reads were error-corrected and collapsed into unique sequences with a nearest-neighbor algorithm that merged closely related sequences to remove PCR and sequencing errors. To assign V, D and J gene segments, CDR3 sequences were aligned to IMGT reference sequences. Each retained sequence needed at least a six-nucleotide match to both a V gene segment and a J gene segment. A rearrangement counted as productive if the CDR3 had no stop codons and remained in frame with V and J, and every other rearrangement counted as non-productive. Following IMGT convention, CDR3 was defined as the stretch from the second conserved V-encoded cysteine up to the conserved J-encoded phenylalanine. Sequences without an unambiguous match to a single V gene segment were excluded from the earlier analysis of several hundred of the donors. An earlier analysis of approximately 590 of the donors classified V segments as functional when productive rearrangements were above 56.7% and as segregating when the standard deviation between donors was above 5%. A statistical classification framework was built for diagnosing cytomegalovirus status from the catalog of TCR beta chain sequences. In a later analysis, TCR nucleotide sequences were compared against IMGT/GENE-DB human TR gene sequences so that V and J genes could be assigned. A later analysis assigned CDR3 sequences and most-parsimonious VDJ recombination scenarios with the TCRdist pipeline. In a later analysis, each TCR beta chain was defined by its CDR3 amino acid sequence together with its V-gene family, and reads without a unique V-gene family were excluded. To address suspected cross-contamination and a sequencing artifact, a later analysis removed around 590 highly shared, low-generation-probability nucleotide sequences. For each public chain, a later analysis derived a clonal expansion index from normalized ranks of inferred template counts within each repertoire. A later analysis computed generation probabilities with a VDJ recombination model fitted to out-of-frame rearrangements, and checked the results against IGoR. A later analysis scored TCR-TCR, TCR-HLA and TCR-CMV co-occurrence with hypergeometric tests, applying a repertoire-size bias correction to TCR pairs. False discovery rates were estimated in a later analysis by permuting HLA or CMV assignments 20 times. In a later analysis, co-occurring TCRs were grouped with DBSCAN, and TCRdist sequence similarity was added when clustering was performed within HLA-allele-positive subsets. Repertoires with fewer than 30,000 or more than 120,000 public chains, plus five repertoires with anomalous nucleotide sharing, were excluded from co-occurrence clustering. TCRdb holds this immuneACCESS table with in-frame rearrangements only. Some clones are missing; in checked studies, unresolved V genes explain under half, and the rest has no known cause. For V, J and clone size, that table is used; D and trimming come from the DNA. The sample's clone listing holds 150,000 to 200,000 clones. 0.74% of the sample is held by the ten biggest clonotypes.

Study-level results and caveats: Most TCR sequences were seen in very few donors, while some public TCRs were found in many individuals. In a later genetic analysis, fewer N-insertions in productive TCRs were reported among donors in an Asian-associated ancestry cluster than the roughly 670-donor mean. In a later analysis, HLA-associated TCR beta chains showed more clonal expansion and lower generation probabilities than non-associated chains that were equally common. Broadly in line with IMGT annotations, most TCR beta V segments showed up in productive rearrangements about 87% or about 30% of the time in an earlier analysis of approximately 640 of the donors. V-gene and J-gene trimming of TCR beta chains was associated with a missense DCLRE1C variant in a later genetic analysis, and the association was replicated in an independent cohort. Because counts were too low, approximately 15 rarely observed V segments, including chromosome 9 orphons, were excluded from the earlier analysis of several hundred of the donors. In a later analysis, the rate of TCR association differed among HLA loci, with DRB1 alleles having the most associated TCRs and HLA-C alleles having the fewest. A later analysis associated 17,000 or so TCR beta sequences with specific HLA alleles at a false discovery rate of 0.05. A group of highly shared sequence variants was considered likely to be a technical artifact of the sequencing pipeline. Several of the top co-occurrence clusters appeared to be linked to parvovirus B19, influenza, CMV and Epstein-Barr virus, according to a later analysis. Because HLA typing was missing for some donors at each locus, association tests included only the typed subset. Correlated functional status among segregating V segments might reflect linkage disequilibrium, but an unknown experimental factor could not be ruled out. The study listed 164 TCR beta chains as associated with cytomegalovirus. It was suggested by the authors that the approach could potentially be generalized to other disease states and immunological phenotypes. In vitro tests confirmed that a few of the cytomegalovirus-associated TCR beta chains recognize cytomegalovirus antigens. Cytomegalovirus status was reported to be diagnosed by the classifier with high specificity and sensitivity in both the original and validation cohorts. Most CMV-associated TCR beta chains appeared to be HLA-restricted in a later analysis, and the HLA associations seemed to be driven largely by CMV exposure. The cohort was sequenced for TCR beta chains only, and without alpha or paired-chain data the features that could be detected were limited. The 87-base-pair reads could not distinguish some IMGT-functional V segments, including TRBV6-2 and TRBV6-3, so those segments were excluded. A further reported finding was that TCR beta sequences accurately predicted the HLA-A and HLA-B alleles for most subjects in the first cohort. Assigning TCR associations to individual alleles was difficult when HLA alleles, especially DR and DQ, strongly co-occurred. Roughly uniform sequencing depth across donors was assumed in presence/absence analyses, although this assumption may not hold. For the cohort, immune exposure information was limited to CMV serostatus.

The germline V gene yields SGHTA for CDR1 and FQGNSA for CDR2. The V end gives up 5 bases and the J end 9 bases, leaving 10 bases in the junction not matched to a gene. Reading from cysteine to phenylalanine, the CDR3 counts 14 amino acids. Only CDR3 DNA is held: 42 bases, read in frame from base 1. Sequenced: PBMCs. Recombination linked TRBV7-2 to TRBJ2-1; a stretch of 7 junction bases matches TRBD2. The receptor was derived from a boy aged 5-17 years in good health and CMV-seronegative. The CDR3 protein: CASSLPTPSGEQFF. The DNA is TGTGCCAGCAGCCTCCCCACCCCTAGCGGTGAGCAGTTCTTC.